This passage covers 29 T cell receptor beta chains from one sample sequenced in a study of blood T cells in healthy people across ages. Sample-barcoded 5' priming and a J-beta primer mix drove a second PCR of roughly 6 to 12 cycles. TCRdb analysed the 5' RACE reads with MiXCR anew, one entry per CDR3 protein. Of approximately 780,000 distinct CDR3 sequences in the sample, 25% to 30% were seen once. A further study also used this sample, focusing on T cells of mothers and their children.

The sample was blood. The source of these receptors is a boy aged 10-17 years in good health.

This clonotype was observed a few times. The V and J genes are TRBV11-2 and TRBJ1-4; 7 bases line up with TRBD1. Per the germline V gene, CDR1 is SGHAT and CDR2 is FQNNGV. Trimming took 4 bases from V and 4 from J; bases not matched to a gene: 12. CDR3 length equals 17 residues. This CDR3 is CASSSSTGTLFNEKLFF. The CDR3 nucleotides are TGTGCCAGCAGCTCCTCGACAGGGACCCTTTTTAATGAAAAACTGTTTTTT.

The chain links TRBV4-2 to TRBJ2-1, with TRBD2 as a possible D gene (5 bases). The V and J ends lost 0 bases and 2 bases respectively, with 20 bases between them. Per germline, CDR1 LGHNA and CDR2 YNFKEQ. The CDR3 has 19 residues. The DNA of the CDR3 is TGTGCCAGCAGCCAAGATAGAGTAGGTTCAGGAGGCGCCTACAATGAGCAGTTCTTC. Its protein product is CASSQDRVGSGGAYNEQFF.

The V call is TRBV7-2, the J call TRBJ2-5; 11 bases are a match to TRBD1. This CDR3 has 15 residues. V gave up 5 bases and J gave up 4 bases; unmatched junction bases: 6. Germline assignment: CDR1 SGHTA and CDR2 FQGNSA. The CDR3 region is CASSTWGTGGETQYF. The CDR3 DNA sequence: TGTGCCAGCAGCACCTGGGGGACAGGGGGAGAGACCCAGTACTTC.

There are a few counts of this clonotype. The V and J genes are TRBV29-1 and TRBJ2-5; D may be TRBD1 (5 bases). The end of the DNA aligns better with TRBJ2-7, so the J call may be wrong. The CDR3 sequence is 12 residues long. Germline V CDR1 and CDR2: SQVTM, ANQGSEA. CDR3 loop: CSAKGNSYEQYF. The CDR3 DNA follows: TGCAGCGCAAAGGGGAACAGCTACGAGCAGTACTTC.

The rearrangement joins TRBV20-1 to TRBJ2-7; TRBD2 agrees at 8 bases. Germline lookup yields CDR1 DFQATT and CDR2 SNEGSKA (reference sequence). V trimming: 4 bases; J trimming: 2 bases; junction bases outside the gene matches: 7. This CDR3 comprises 14 residues. This chain's CDR3 is CSAKASSGPYEQYF. The CDR3 nucleotides are TGCAGTGCTAAAGCGTCTAGCGGGCCCTACGAGCAGTACTTC.

The chain recombines TRBV11-3 with TRBJ2-5; perhaps TRBD1 as D (5 bases). The CDR3 runs 15 residues. V was trimmed by 1 base and J by 4 bases, leaving 13 bases between them. Germline values: CDR1 SGHNT, CDR2 YENEEA. In DNA, the CDR3 is TGTGCCAGCAGCTTAGGAAGGGGTATGCGAGAGACCCAGTACTTC. Translation gives CASSLGRGMRETQYF. Full variable domain (outside the CDR3, taken from reference TRBV11-3 and TRBJ2-5): EAGVVQSPRYKIIEKKQPVAFWCNPISGHNTLYWYLQNLGQGPELLIRYENEEAVDDSQLPKDRFSAERLKGVDSTLKIQPAELGDSAVYLCASSLGRGMRETQYFGPGTRLLVL.

This clonotype has a handful of counts. The chain combines TRBV3-1 with TRBJ2-1; 10 bases align to TRBD2. V lost 8 bases to trimming and J lost 6 bases; unmatched junction nucleotides: 4. The germline V gene encodes CDR1 LGHDT and CDR2 YNNKEL (reference sequence). CDR3 length equals 13 residues. This chain's CDR3 is CASRTSGANEQFF. CDR3 nucleotide sequence: TGTGCCAGCCGGACTAGCGGTGCCAATGAGCAGTTCTTC.

V and J are TRBV12-3 or TRBV12-4 and TRBJ1-2, with D possibly TRBD1 on 5 matching bases. CDR3 size: 15 residues. Trimming pared 3 bases from V and 0 bases from J, leaving 11 bases between. DNA of the CDR3: TGTGCCAGCAGTTTTGAATGGGGGTCTAACTATGGCTACACCTTC. Amino acids: CASSFEWGSNYGYTF.

This clonotype was counted only a few times. The chain joins TRBV7-3 to TRBJ2-5; 7 bases are a match to TRBD1. This CDR3 is 14 amino acids long. Unmatched junction bases numbered 5, after V lost 2 bases and J lost 5 bases. The V gene's germline CDR1 is SGHTA and CDR2 FQGTGA. The CDR3 DNA reads TGTGCCAGCAGCTTAGGACAGGCCCCGGAGACCCAGTACTTC. It codes for CASSLGQAPETQYF.

This clonotype was recorded a few times. The J gene is TRBJ2-2, the V gene TRBV4-1, with D tentatively TRBD2 (6 bases). Germline assignment: CDR1 MGHRA and CDR2 YSYEKL. This CDR3 region has 17 residues. V shed 4 bases and J shed 0 bases, with 15 bases lying between them. The CDR3 nucleotides are TGCGCCAGCAGCCCCTCGGGGGTAACCTCGAACACCGGGGAGCTGTTTTTT. This codes for CASSPSGVTSNTGELFF.

This chain connects TRBV5-1 to TRBJ2-7; D is perhaps TRBD1 (6 bases). The CDR3 runs 13 residues. CDR1 SGHRS and CDR2 YFSETQ come from the germline V gene. V lost 5 bases and J lost 1, with 10 bases in between. The CDR3 loop reads CASRVTGSYEQYF. DNA of the CDR3: TGCGCCAGCAGAGTGACAGGTTCCTACGAGCAGTACTTC.

This clonotype occurred a few times. This chain joins TRBV2 and TRBJ2-7; D gene unclear. The CDR3 has 12 amino acids. Germline V gene lookup returns CDR1 SNHLY and CDR2 FYNNEI. The V gene lost 3 bases and the J gene lost 2 bases, with 5 bases spanning the gap. The CDR3 sequence is CASSDSPYEQYF. CDR3 DNA sequence: TGTGCCAGCAGTGACAGCCCCTACGAGCAGTACTTC.

The rearrangement joins TRBV29-1 to TRBJ2-3, with D perhaps TRBD2 (7 bases). CDR1 SQVTM and CDR2 ANQGSEA come from the germline V gene. The V gene lost 8 bases and the J gene lost 2 bases, with 11 bases spanning the gap. There are 12 residues in the CDR3. Written as DNA, the CDR3 is TGCAGCTGGGGGGGGGCCACAGATACGCAGTATTTT. Translated, it gives CSWGGATDTQYF.

This clonotype has a handful of counts. The rearrangement links TRBV5-1 to TRBJ2-7; 9 bases align to TRBD1. The CDR3 runs to 15 residues. The V segment lost 0 bases and the J segment 2 bases; nucleotides outside the gene matches: 3. Germline V CDR1 and CDR2: SGHRS, YFSETQ. The CDR3 here is CASSLDGQGTYEQYF. CDR3 in DNA: TGCGCCAGCAGCTTGGACGGACAGGGGACCTACGAGCAGTACTTC.

This rearrangement joins TRBV9 to TRBJ2-4; D is perhaps TRBD1 or TRBD2 (5 bases each). Trimming removed 4 bases at V and 4 bases at J, with 15 bases between. This CDR3 region has 15 residues. CDR1 and CDR2 (germline): SGDLS, YYNGEE. Written as DNA, the CDR3 is TGTGCCAGCAGCATAGACGGGACCCTTAAAAACATTCAGTACTTC. It encodes CASSIDGTLKNIQYF.

This clonotype was counted only a few times. This rearrangement joins TRBV28 to TRBJ1-4; D gene uncertain. V gave up 2 bases and J gave up 6 bases, with 10 bases separating them. CDR1 is MDHEN, CDR2 SYDVKM, per germline. This CDR3 comprises 14 residues. The CDR3 is CASSLGISHEKLFF. The CDR3 bases are TGTGCCAGCAGTTTAGGGATCTCCCATGAAAAACTGTTTTTT.

This clonotype has a handful of counts. A much larger clone differs by one base, so this may be a read error. The chain recombines TRBV4-1 with TRBJ2-7; D uncertain. The germline V gene has CDR1 MGHRA and CDR2 YSYEKL. V gave up 4 bases and J gave up 5 bases, with 21 bases separating them. The CDR3 is 16 residues long. The CDR3 nucleotides are TGCGCCAGCAGCCCCCCCAGTGGGCATCGCCCCGACGAGCAGTACTTC. This translates into CASSPPSGHRPDEQYF.

This clonotype appeared a few times. This chain links TRBV12-3 or TRBV12-4 with TRBJ1-5, with D perhaps TRBD1 (6 bases). V lost 5 bases and J lost 5, with 13 bases in between. The CDR3 spans 14 residues. In DNA form, the CDR3 reads TGTGCCAGCAGTGCAAACAGGGTTCATCAGCCCCAGCATTTT. Its protein product is CASSANRVHQPQHF.

The chain carries TRBV7-8 and TRBJ2-2; tentative D call: TRBD2 (7 bases). The CDR3 sequence is 16 residues long. CDR1 is SGHVS, CDR2 FQNEAQ, per germline. Deletions cut 5 bases from V and 4 bases from J, with 17 bases between. CDR3 loop: CASSQRGGGGTGELFF. In nucleotides, the CDR3 is TGTGCCAGCAGCCAAAGGGGGGGCGGTGGCACCGGGGAGCTGTTTTTT.

The V call is TRBV12-3 or TRBV12-4, the J call TRBJ2-5; D is unclear. CDR3 size: 14 residues. The V end lost 5 bases, the J end lost 0 bases, and 10 bases lay between the germline ends. CDR3 nucleotide sequence: TGTGCCAGCAGTCACGACGGATACCAAGAGACCCAGTACTTC. Protein: CASSHDGYQETQYF.

This clonotype has just a few counts. The chain combines TRBV28 with TRBJ2-5; a possible D gene is TRBD1 (5 bases). Trimming stripped 4 bases from V and 5 bases from J, with 11 bases between. Germline CDR1 MDHEN, CDR2 SYDVKM. This CDR3 is built from 13 residues. The CDR3 region is CASSYTGVETQYF. The DNA for the CDR3 is TGTGCCAGCAGTTACACAGGAGTGGAGACCCAGTACTTC.

The sample holds a few counts of this clonotype. This chain uses TRBV18 with TRBJ2-5; either TRBD1 or TRBD2 may fit D (5 bases each). Germline V gene data show CDR1 as KGHSH and CDR2 as LQKENI. Trimming shortened V by 6 bases and J by 11 bases, and 22 bases separated the two germline ends. The CDR3 is 14 residues long. CDR3 bases: TGTGCCAGCTCGCCTCCGGGACCCCCTAGGGAGCAGTACTTC. It translates to CASSPPGPPREQYF. Looking up the rest from reference TRBV18 and TRBJ2-5 gives the full variable domain: NAGVMQNPRHLVRRRGQEARLRCSPMKGHSHVYWYRQLPEEGLKFMVYLQKENIIDESGMPKERFSAEFPKEGPSILRIQQVVRGDSAAYFCASSPPGPPREQYFGPGTRLLVL.

The chain carries TRBV9 and TRBJ2-3; the D gene could be TRBD1 or TRBD2 (5 bases each). CDR3 length: 15 residues. Deletions cut 3 bases from V and 5 bases from J, with 16 bases between. Germline loops: CDR1 SGDLS, CDR2 YYNGEE. The CDR3 protein is CASSAWDGVIDTQYF. The DNA of the CDR3 is TGTGCCAGCAGCGCCTGGGACGGTGTGATAGATACGCAGTATTTT.

CDR3 loop: CAISGSYRYTYGYTF. The CDR3 nucleotides are TGTGCCATCAGCGGGTCCTACCGGTACACCTATGGCTACACCTTC. The V and J genes are TRBV10-3 and TRBJ1-2; D remains ambiguous. Trimming shortened V by 6 bases and J by 4 bases, and 18 bases separated the two germline ends. Germline CDR1 ENHRY, CDR2 SYGVKD. The CDR3 contains 15 residues.

The V gene is TRBV6-5, the J gene TRBJ1-5; no firm D call. V lost 4 bases to trimming and J lost 0 bases, with 16 bases between them. Germline V gene sequence: CDR1 MNHEY, CDR2 SVGAGI. The CDR3 length is 17 residues. The CDR3 coding sequence is TGTGCCAGCAGTTCCCGGGGTGGACGAAATAGCAATCAGCCCCAGCATTTT. Protein sequence: CASSSRGGRNSNQPQHF.

The V and J genes are TRBV5-1 and TRBJ2-5; TRBD2 matches 11 bases. V was clipped by 6 bases and J by 4 bases; unmatched bases: 14. Germline lookup yields CDR1 SGHRS and CDR2 YFSETQ. The CDR3 loop spans 17 amino acids. This CDR3 reads CASTPLGSGGARETQYF. DNA of the CDR3: TGCGCCAGCACCCCGCTCGGTAGCGGGGGGGCCCGAGAGACCCAGTACTTC.

This clonotype occurred a few times. This chain connects TRBV2 to TRBJ2-4, with TRBD2 identical over 10 bases. Germline CDR1 reads SNHLY; CDR2 reads FYNNEI. The CDR3 is made up of 20 amino acids. After removal of 5 bases from V and 1 base from J, the junction contained 17 bases not matched to a gene. CDR3 sequence: CASSITPWSGGASAKNIQYF. The CDR3 bases are TGTGCCAGCAGTATAACCCCTTGGAGCGGGGGGGCGTCGGCCAAAAACATTCAGTACTTC.

There are a few counts of this clonotype. The rearrangement uses TRBV7-8 and TRBJ2-2; possibly TRBD1 for D (5 bases). CDR3 length: 15 residues. Trimming took off 2 bases at V and 4 bases at J, with 11 bases between the two ends. Per germline, CDR1 SGHVS and CDR2 FQNEAQ. The CDR3, as DNA: TGTGCCAGCAGCTTAAAGGGGCAAGGCACCGGGGAGCTGTTTTTT. Residues: CASSLKGQGTGELFF.

This clonotype showed up just a few times. The chain couples TRBV5-4 to TRBJ1-2; perhaps TRBD1 as D (6 bases). This CDR3 comprises 15 residues. V lost 0 bases and J 4 bases, leaving 13 bases between the germline ends. The germline V gene has CDR1 SGHNT and CDR2 YYREEE (reference sequence). CDR3 residues: CASSLGGAGFYGYTF. CDR3 nucleotide sequence: TGTGCCAGCAGCTTGGGGGGGGCAGGCTTCTATGGCTACACCTTC.